Following are 8 T cell receptor beta chains from one sample sequenced in a study of shared clonotypes between healthy human individuals. Profiling relied on immunoSEQ multiplex PCR, and the TCRdb table lists in-frame clones only, not all of them. This table has approximately 2.1 million clones, approximately 93% appearing once. Sequenced: naive CD4+ T cells from PBMCs. Subset denoted: CD45RA+ positively selected. Receptor source: a man younger than 35 in good health. Some clones in this sample may be carry-over from other donors' samples.

This chain links TRBV18 with TRBJ2-3; tentatively, D is TRBD1 or TRBD2 (5 bases each). This CDR3 has 16 amino acids. The ends were cut back, 1 base at V and 2 bases at J, with 13 bases in the middle. The germline gives CDR1 KGHSH, CDR2 LQKENI. CDR3 region: CASSPQGRRSTDTQYF. In nucleotides, the CDR3 is TGTGCCAGCTCACCACAGGGGCGGAGGTCCACAGATACGCAGTATTTT. Supplemented by reference TRBV18 and TRBJ2-3, the full variable domain reads NAGVMQNPRHLVRRRGQEARLRCSPMKGHSHVYWYRQLPEEGLKFMVYLQKENIIDESGMPKERFSAEFPKEGPSILRIQQVVRGDSAAYFCASSPQGRRSTDTQYFGPGTRLTVL.

The genes are TRBV6-1 and TRBJ1-2, with TRBD1 matching 10 bases. In germline, CDR1 is MNHNS, CDR2 SASEGT. The CDR3 consists of 13 residues. Germline trimming cut 6 bases from V and 8 bases from J; bases unmatched to any gene: 6. The CDR3 loop is CASRDRGRDGYTF. DNA for the CDR3: TGTGCCAGCAGAGACAGGGGGCGGGACGGCTACACCTTC.

The gene calls are TRBV7-2 and TRBJ2-1; the D call may be TRBD1 or TRBD2 (6 bases each). The V and J ends lost 5 bases and 11 bases respectively, with 16 bases between them. The CDR3 spans 13 residues. CDR1 SGHTA and CDR2 FQGNSA come from the germline V gene. In DNA form, the CDR3 reads TGTGCCAGCAGCCTCCGGGGGCAAGGGAAGCAGTTCTTC. This encodes CASSLRGQGKQFF.

This chain connects TRBV15 to TRBJ2-7; D tentatively fits TRBD1 or TRBD2 (5 bases each). Germline V gives CDR1 LNHNV, CDR2 YYDKDF (reference sequence). Trimming shortened V by 1 base and J by 7 bases, and 8 bases separated the two germline ends. This CDR3 spans 12 amino acids. The DNA of the CDR3 is TGTGCCACCAGCAGAGGCGAGGGGGAGCAGTACTTC. It codes for CATSRGEGEQYF.

The chain employs TRBV9 and TRBJ2-7; 7 nucleotides line up with TRBD2. V was pared by 0 bases and J by 1 base, with 4 bases of the junction left unmatched. The CDR3 covers 15 residues. Germline-derived CDR1 and CDR2 are SGDLS and YYNGEE. The CDR3 DNA sequence: TGTGCCAGCAGCGTAGATGGGGGGGTGTCCTACGAGCAGTACTTC. It specifies CASSVDGGVSYEQYF.

The V gene is TRBV5-1, the J gene TRBJ1-3; TRBD1 matches at 8 bases. Per germline, CDR1 SGHRS and CDR2 YFSETQ. The CDR3 loop spans 15 amino acids. Losses at the gene ends were 4 bases for V and 4 bases for J; bases not matched to a gene: 7. CDR3 bases: TGCGCCAGCAGCGCCGGACAGGGCTCGGGAAACACCATATATTTT. This gives the protein CASSAGQGSGNTIYF.

The table lists this clone with a count of one. At the DNA level, this CDR3 is encoded by other sequences in the same sample as well. The chain has TRBV28 and TRBJ1-1; D perhaps matches TRBD1 (5 bases). Per the germline V gene, CDR1 is MDHEN and CDR2 is SYDVKM. The CDR3 is 13 amino acids. The V end was cut by 5 bases, the J end by 5 bases, with 12 bases between. The CDR3 reads CASSLIGGTEAFF. CDR3 nucleotide sequence: TGTGCCAGCAGTCTCATCGGGGGGACTGAAGCTTTCTTT.

This chain joins TRBV30 and TRBJ2-1; D could derive from TRBD1 or TRBD2 (6 bases each). CDR3 length: 14 amino acids. V was shortened by 0 bases and J by 8 bases, with 14 bases between the two germline ends. CDR1 is GTSNPN, CDR2 SVGIG, per germline (reference sequence). As DNA, the CDR3 is TGTGCCTGGAGTGTTGGAGGGGGTAGGGATGAGCAGTTCTTC. Encoded protein: CAWSVGGGRDEQFF. The whole variable domain, remainder taken from reference TRBV30 and TRBJ2-1, is SQTIHQWPATLVQPVGSPLSLECTVEGTSNPNLYWYRQAAGRGLQLLFYSVGIGQISSEVPQNLSASRPQDRQFILSSKKLLLSDSGFYLCAWSVGGGRDEQFFGPGTRLTVL.